This entry is about one TCR beta chain. Trimming took 5 bases from V and 0 from J; bases not matched to a gene: 4. This CDR3 spans 15 amino acids. Germline values: CDR1 SNHLY, CDR2 FYNNEI. Assay used: immunoSEQ multiplex PCR; TCRdb lists only in-frame clones, some missing. The sample contains roughly 56,000 clones, 70% to 90% of which appear only once. The sample comes from a study of technical replicates of blood from four donors. This receptor was obtained from a human donor in good health. Some clones in this sample may be carry-over from other donors' samples. Sequenced input: PBMCs. The gene calls are TRBV2 and TRBJ2-3, with TRBD2 matching over 8 bases. CDR3 sequence reads: CASSLRTSSTDTQYF. The CDR3 DNA follows: TGTGCCAGCAGTCTTAGGACTAGCAGCACAGATACGCAGTATTTT.